This entry is about one T cell receptor beta chain. Alongside a J-beta primer mix, a sample-barcoded 5' primer served in a second PCR lasting 7 to 11 cycles. TCRdb fed the 5' RACE reads into MiXCR, producing one record per CDR3 protein. The table shows under 700,000 distinct CDR3 sequences, with around 24% occurring only once. CDR3 length: 12 amino acids. Germline V gene data show CDR1 as DFQATT and CDR2 as SNEGSKA (reference sequence). This sample is part of a study of blood T cells in healthy people across ages. The sample also formed part of further work on T cells of mothers and their children. Per that study: The study recruited three healthy Caucasian mothers and their six children as donors. Input to cDNA synthesis comprised all extracted RNA, at a ratio of around 1.5 ug per 15 ul.

The chain carries TRBV20-1 and TRBJ2-5; TRBD1 might be the D (6 bases). TRBJ2-7 matches the DNA end more closely, so the J call is doubtful. The sequence was obtained from a boy younger than 18 in good health. The sequenced sample was blood. The CDR3 region has the DNA TGCAGTGCTAGCAAACAGGGCTACGAGCAGTACTTC. This sequence encodes CSASKQGYEQYF.